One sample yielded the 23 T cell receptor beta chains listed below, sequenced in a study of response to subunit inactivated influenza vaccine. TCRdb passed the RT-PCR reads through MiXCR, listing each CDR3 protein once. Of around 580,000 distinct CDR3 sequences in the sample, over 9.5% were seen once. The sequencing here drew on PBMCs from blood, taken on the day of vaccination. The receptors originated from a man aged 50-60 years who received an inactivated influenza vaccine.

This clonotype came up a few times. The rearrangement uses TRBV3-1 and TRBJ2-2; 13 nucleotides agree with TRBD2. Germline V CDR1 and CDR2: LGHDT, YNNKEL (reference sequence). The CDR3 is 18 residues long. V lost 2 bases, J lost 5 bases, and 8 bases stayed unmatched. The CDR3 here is CASSQTRTSGRDTGELFF. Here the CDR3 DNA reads TGTGCCAGCAGCCAAACTAGGACTAGCGGGAGAGATACCGGGGAGCTGTTTTTT. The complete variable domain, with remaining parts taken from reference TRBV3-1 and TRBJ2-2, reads DTAVSQTPKYLVTQMGNDKSIKCEQNLGHDTMYWYKQDSKKFLKIMFSYNNKELIINETVPNRFSPKSPDKAHLNLHINSLELGDSAVYFCASSQTRTSGRDTGELFFGEGSRLTVL.

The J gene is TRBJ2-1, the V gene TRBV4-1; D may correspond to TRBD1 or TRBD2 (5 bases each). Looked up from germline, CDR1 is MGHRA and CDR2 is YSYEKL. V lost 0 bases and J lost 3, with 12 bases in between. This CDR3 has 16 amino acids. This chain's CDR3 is CASSQDMRGYYNEQFF. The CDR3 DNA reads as TGCGCCAGCAGCCAAGATATGAGGGGCTACTACAATGAGCAGTTCTTC.

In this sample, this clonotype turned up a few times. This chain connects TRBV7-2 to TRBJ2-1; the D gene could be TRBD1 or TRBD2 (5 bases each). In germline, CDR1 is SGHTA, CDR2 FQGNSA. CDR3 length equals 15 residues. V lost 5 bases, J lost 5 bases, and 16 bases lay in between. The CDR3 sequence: CASSDRGRSDNEQFF. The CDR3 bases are TGTGCCAGCAGCGACCGGGGACGAAGTGACAATGAGCAGTTCTTC. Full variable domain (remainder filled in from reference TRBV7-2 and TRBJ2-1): GAGVSQSPSNKVTEKGKDVELRCDPISGHTALYWYRQSLGQGLEFLIYFQGNSAPDKSGLPSDRFSAERTGGSVSTLTIQRTQQEDSAVYLCASSDRGRSDNEQFFGPGTRLTVL.

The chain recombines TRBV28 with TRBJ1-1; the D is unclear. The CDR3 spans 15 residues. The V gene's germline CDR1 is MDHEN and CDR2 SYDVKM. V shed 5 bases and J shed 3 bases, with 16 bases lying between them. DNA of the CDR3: TGTGCCAGCAGTCCCCGGACCCTGGCGGACACTGAAGCTTTCTTT. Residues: CASSPRTLADTEAFF.

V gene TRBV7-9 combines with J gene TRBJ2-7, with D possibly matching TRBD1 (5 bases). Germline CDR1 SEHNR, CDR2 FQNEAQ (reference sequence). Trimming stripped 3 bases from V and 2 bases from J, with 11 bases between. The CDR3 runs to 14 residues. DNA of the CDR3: TGTGCCAGCAGCTTCAGGGCCCCCGCCTACGAGCAGTACTTC. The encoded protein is CASSFRAPAYEQYF.

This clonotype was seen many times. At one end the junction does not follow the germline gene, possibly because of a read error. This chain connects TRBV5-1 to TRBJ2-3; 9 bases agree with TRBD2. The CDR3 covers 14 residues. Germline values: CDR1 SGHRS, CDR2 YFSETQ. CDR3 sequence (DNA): TGTGCCAGCAGCCCCGGGACTAGCTCAGATACGCAGTATTTT. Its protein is CASSPGTSSDTQYF.

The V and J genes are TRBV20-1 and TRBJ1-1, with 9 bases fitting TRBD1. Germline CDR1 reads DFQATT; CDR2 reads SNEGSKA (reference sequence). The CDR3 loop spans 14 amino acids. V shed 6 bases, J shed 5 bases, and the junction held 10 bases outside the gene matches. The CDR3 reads CSASLTGGGTEAFF. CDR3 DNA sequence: TGCAGTGCCAGTCTCACAGGGGGCGGAACTGAAGCTTTCTTT.

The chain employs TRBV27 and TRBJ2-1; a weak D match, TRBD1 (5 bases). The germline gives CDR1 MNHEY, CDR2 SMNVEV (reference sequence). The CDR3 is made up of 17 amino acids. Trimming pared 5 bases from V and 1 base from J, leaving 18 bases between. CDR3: CASSIDLHRRSYNEQFF. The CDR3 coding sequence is TGTGCCAGCAGTATAGACCTCCACAGGCGGTCCTACAATGAGCAGTTCTTC.

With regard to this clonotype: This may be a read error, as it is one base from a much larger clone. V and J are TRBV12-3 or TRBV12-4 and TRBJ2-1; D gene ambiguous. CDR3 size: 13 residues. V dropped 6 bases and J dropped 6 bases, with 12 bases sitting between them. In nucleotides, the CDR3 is TGTGCCAGCAGCACAGTGATGGCCAATGAGCAGTTCTTC. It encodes CASSTVMANEQFF.

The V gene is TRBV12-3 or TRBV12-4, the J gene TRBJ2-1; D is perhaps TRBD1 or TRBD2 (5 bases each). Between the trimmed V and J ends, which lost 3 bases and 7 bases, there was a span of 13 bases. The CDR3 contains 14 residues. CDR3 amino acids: CASSLGRRGNEQFF. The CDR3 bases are TGTGCCAGCAGTTTGGGACGTCGTGGTAATGAGCAGTTCTTC.

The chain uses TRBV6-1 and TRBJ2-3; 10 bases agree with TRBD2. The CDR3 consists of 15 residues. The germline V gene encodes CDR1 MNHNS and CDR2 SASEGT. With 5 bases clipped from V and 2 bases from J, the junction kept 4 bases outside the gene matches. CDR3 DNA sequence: TGTGCCAGCAGTACAAGCGGGAGGGCCACAGATACGCAGTATTTT. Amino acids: CASSTSGRATDTQYF.

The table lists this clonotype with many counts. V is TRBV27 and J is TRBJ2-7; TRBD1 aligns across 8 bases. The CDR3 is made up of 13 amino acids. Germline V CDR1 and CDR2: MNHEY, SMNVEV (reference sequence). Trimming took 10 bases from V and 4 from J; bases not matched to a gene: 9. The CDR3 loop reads CATLRDRSYEQYF. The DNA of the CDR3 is TGTGCCACCCTCCGGGACAGGAGTTACGAGCAGTACTTC.

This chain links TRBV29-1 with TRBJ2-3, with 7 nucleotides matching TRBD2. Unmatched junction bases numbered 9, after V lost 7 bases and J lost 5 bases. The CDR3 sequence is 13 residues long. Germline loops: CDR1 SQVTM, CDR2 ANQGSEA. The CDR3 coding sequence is TGCAGCGCTCTCCCGGCGGGGGTAGATACGCAGTATTTT. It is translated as CSALPAGVDTQYF.

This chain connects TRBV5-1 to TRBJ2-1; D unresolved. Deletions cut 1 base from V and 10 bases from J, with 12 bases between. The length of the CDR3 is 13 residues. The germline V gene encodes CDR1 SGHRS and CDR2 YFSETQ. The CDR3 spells CASSLSEVSEQFF. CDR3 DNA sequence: TGCGCCAGCAGCTTGTCAGAGGTCAGCGAGCAGTTCTTC.

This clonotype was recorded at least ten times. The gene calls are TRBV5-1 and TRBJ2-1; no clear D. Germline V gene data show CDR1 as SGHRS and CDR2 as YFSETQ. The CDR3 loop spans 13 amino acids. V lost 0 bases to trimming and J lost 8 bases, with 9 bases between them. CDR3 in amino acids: CASSLAPLHEQFF. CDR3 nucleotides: TGCGCCAGCAGCTTGGCCCCACTTCATGAGCAGTTCTTC.

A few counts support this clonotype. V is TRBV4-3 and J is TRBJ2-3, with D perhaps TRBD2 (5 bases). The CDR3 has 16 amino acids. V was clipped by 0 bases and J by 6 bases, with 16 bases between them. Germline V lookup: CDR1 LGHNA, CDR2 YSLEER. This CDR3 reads CASSQDIFLARDTQYF. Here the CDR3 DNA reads TGCGCCAGCAGCCAAGATATTTTTCTAGCTAGGGATACGCAGTATTTT.

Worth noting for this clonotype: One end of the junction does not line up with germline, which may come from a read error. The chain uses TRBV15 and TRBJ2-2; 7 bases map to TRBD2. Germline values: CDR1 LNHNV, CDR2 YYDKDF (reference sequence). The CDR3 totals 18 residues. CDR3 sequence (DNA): TGTGCCACCAGCAGAAGGAGACTAGCTGAGGGCTATACCGAGGAGCTCTTTTTT. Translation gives CATSRRRLAEGYTEELFF.

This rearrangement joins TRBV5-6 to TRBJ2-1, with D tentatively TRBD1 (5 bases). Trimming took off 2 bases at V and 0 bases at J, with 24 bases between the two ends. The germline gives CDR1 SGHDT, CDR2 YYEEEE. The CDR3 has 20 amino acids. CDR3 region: CASSLRFWAGRTSSYNEQFF. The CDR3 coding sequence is TGTGCCAGCAGCTTACGTTTCTGGGCAGGGCGTACAAGCTCCTACAATGAGCAGTTCTTC.

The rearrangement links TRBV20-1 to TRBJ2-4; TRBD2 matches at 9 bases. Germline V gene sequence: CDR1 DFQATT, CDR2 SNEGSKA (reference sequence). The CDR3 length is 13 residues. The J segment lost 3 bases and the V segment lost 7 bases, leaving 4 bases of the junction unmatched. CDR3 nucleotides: TGCAGTGGTAGCGGGAGAGGCAAAAACATTCAGTACTTC. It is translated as CSGSGRGKNIQYF.

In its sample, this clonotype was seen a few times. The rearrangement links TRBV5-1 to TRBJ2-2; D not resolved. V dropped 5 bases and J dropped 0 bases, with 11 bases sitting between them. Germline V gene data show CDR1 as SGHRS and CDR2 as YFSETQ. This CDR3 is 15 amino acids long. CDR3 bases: TGCGCCAGCAGTCTTACAGTTGCGAACACCGGGGAGCTGTTTTTT. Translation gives CASSLTVANTGELFF.

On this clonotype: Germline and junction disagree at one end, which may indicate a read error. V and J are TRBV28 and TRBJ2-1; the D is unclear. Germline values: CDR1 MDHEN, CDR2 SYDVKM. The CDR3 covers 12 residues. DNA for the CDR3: TGTGCCAGCTCGGTAAGGATCAATGAGCAGCTCTTC. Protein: CASSVRINEQLF.

The CDR3 protein is CASSLLDRGFQETQYF. In nucleotides, the CDR3 is TGTGCCAGCAGTTTACTGGACAGGGGTTTCCAAGAGACCCAGTACTTC. The rearrangement links TRBV27 to TRBJ2-5; the match to TRBD1 covers 9 bases. CDR1 MNHEY and CDR2 SMNVEV come from the germline V gene (reference sequence). The junction had 5 bases not matched to a gene; V was cut back by 2 bases and J by 1 base. CDR3 size: 16 residues.

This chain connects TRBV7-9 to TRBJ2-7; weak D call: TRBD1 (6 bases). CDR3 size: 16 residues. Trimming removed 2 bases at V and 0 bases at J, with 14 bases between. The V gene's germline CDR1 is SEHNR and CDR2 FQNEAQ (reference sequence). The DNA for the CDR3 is TGTGCCAGCAGCTTATCGGACAGCTCCCTCTCCTACGAGCAGTACTTC. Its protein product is CASSLSDSSLSYEQYF.